These 20 T cell receptor beta chains originate from one sample sequenced in a study of control samples from healthy donors and cancer patients (dated by TCRdb to 2018 to 2020). The library was obtained by the immunoSEQ multiplex PCR assay. The clones in this table, taken by TCRdb from immuneACCESS, are in-frame only. Not every clone is retained; where verified, under half of the shortfall comes from an unresolved V gene, and the cause of the rest is unknown. The sample has over 150,000 clones on record, 94% of them singletons. The ten most abundant clones make up less than 15% of the sample. Input material: PBMCs. These receptors came from a man in his sixties with colorectal cancer.

J is TRBJ1-6 and V is TRBV5-3, with D possibly matching TRBD1 (5 bases). TRBV5-3 is sorted into the ORF group, with uncertain function. CDR3 length: 16 amino acids. V was shortened by 4 bases and J by 4 bases, with 15 bases between the two germline ends. CDR3 in amino acids: CARSRQSLKYNSPLHF. The CDR3 nucleotides read TGTGCCAGAAGCCGACAGAGTCTAAAATATAATTCACCCCTCCACTTT.

This chain connects TRBV27 to TRBJ1-2; 8 bases are a match to TRBD1. The germline gives CDR1 MNHEY, CDR2 SMNVEV (reference sequence). The CDR3 contains 14 residues. Germline trimming cut 2 bases from V and 7 bases from J; bases unmatched to any gene: 6. This CDR3 reads CASSLGQGAAGYTF. CDR3 DNA sequence: TGTGCCAGCAGTTTAGGCCAGGGGGCGGCTGGCTACACCTTC.

The gene calls are TRBV2 and TRBJ1-1, with a weak D call TRBD1 (5 bases). Germline-derived CDR1 and CDR2 are SNHLY and FYNNEI. CDR3 length: 17 amino acids. V was clipped by 6 bases and J by 0 bases, with 20 bases between them. DNA of the CDR3: TGTGCCAGCAGGGACTTACTCCTGACAGCTATGAACACTGAAGCTTTCTTT. It is translated as CASRDLLLTAMNTEAFF.

The gene calls are TRBV5-1 and TRBJ2-5, with 9 positions matching TRBD2. The J segment lost 5 bases and the V segment lost 0 bases, leaving 5 bases of the junction unmatched. The germline V gene encodes CDR1 SGHRS and CDR2 YFSETQ. The CDR3 sequence is 15 residues long. CDR3: CASSLGLAGYETQYF. CDR3 nucleotides: TGCGCCAGCAGCTTGGGCCTAGCGGGGTACGAGACCCAGTACTTC.

The rearrangement uses TRBV11-3 and TRBJ2-1; D remains ambiguous. The CDR3 length is 15 residues. Germline assignment: CDR1 SGHNT and CDR2 YENEEA. V lost 1 base and J lost 0, with 7 bases in between. The CDR3 sequence is CASSLGATSYNEQFF. Here the CDR3 DNA reads TGTGCCAGCAGCTTAGGTGCTACCTCCTACAATGAGCAGTTCTTC. The entire variable domain, with the rest obtained from reference TRBV11-3 and TRBJ2-1, is as follows: EAGVVQSPRYKIIEKKQPVAFWCNPISGHNTLYWYLQNLGQGPELLIRYENEEAVDDSQLPKDRFSAERLKGVDSTLKIQPAELGDSAVYLCASSLGATSYNEQFFGPGTRLTVL.

The chain uses TRBV6-5 and TRBJ1-2; no firm D call. Trimming left V 4 bases short and J 0 bases short, with 9 bases between. Germline CDR1 and CDR2: MNHEY and SVGAGI. The length of the CDR3 is 14 residues. In nucleotides, the CDR3 is TGTGCCAGCAGTTCGGTCGGCGCTAACTATGGCTACACCTTC. Its translation: CASSSVGANYGYTF.

The V call is TRBV10-2, the J call TRBJ1-6; tentative D call: TRBD1 (6 bases). The ends were cut back, 2 bases at V and 9 bases at J, with 11 bases in the middle. This CDR3 is built from 14 residues. Looked up from germline, CDR1 is WSHSY and CDR2 is SAAADI. The CDR3: CASSEGQGTSPLHF. CDR3 DNA: TGCGCCAGCAGTGAGGGTCAGGGGACTTCACCCCTCCACTTT.

The sample holds a few counts of this clone. This chain links TRBV18 with TRBJ1-6; 9 nucleotides agree with TRBD1. Germline CDR1 is KGHSH and CDR2 is LQKENI. This CDR3 is 16 amino acids long. V was clipped by 3 bases and J by 7 bases; unmatched bases: 7. In nucleotides, the CDR3 is TGTGCCAGCTCACCCCCGAACGGACAGGGGAATTCACCCCTCCACTTT. It codes for CASSPPNGQGNSPLHF.

The V call is TRBV12-3 or TRBV12-4, the J call TRBJ2-7; tentatively, D is TRBD2 (6 bases). The germline V and J ends were trimmed by 6 bases and 0 bases, with 6 bases remaining between them. The CDR3 contains 12 residues. The CDR3 bases are TGTGCCAGCAGGGACTACTCCTACGAGCAGTACTTC. Its protein product is CASRDYSYEQYF.

Only one count was recorded for this clone. This chain joins TRBV28 and TRBJ2-4, with 10 bases fitting TRBD1. The V and J ends lost 8 bases and 9 bases, in that order; junction bases with no gene match: 16. The CDR3 sequence is 16 residues long. Germline CDR1 and CDR2: MDHEN and SYDVKM. The CDR3 loop is CASSSGTGAIEGIQYF. The CDR3, as DNA: TGTGCCAGCTCCTCAGGGACAGGGGCGATTGAGGGCATTCAGTACTTC.

This clone was picked up one time. The V call is TRBV23-1, the J call TRBJ1-1; D not resolved. TRBV23-1 is reported as an ORF; its role is uncertain. The CDR3 runs to 15 residues. V lost 0 bases to trimming and J lost 0 bases, with 8 bases between them. CDR3 in amino acids: CASSQSNSMNTEAFF. CDR3 DNA: TGCGCCAGCAGTCAATCGAACAGCATGAACACTGAAGCTTTCTTT.

The chain combines TRBV6-2 or TRBV6-3 with TRBJ1-1; 8 bases are shared with TRBD1. CDR3 length: 16 amino acids. CDR1 and CDR2 from the germline V gene are MNHEY and SVGEGT. V trimming: 0 bases; J trimming: 10 bases; junction bases outside the gene matches: 13. CDR3 in amino acids: CASSYSKGRTGIVAFF. Written as DNA, the CDR3 is TGTGCCAGCAGTTACTCGAAAGGCCGGACAGGGATAGTAGCTTTCTTT.

The rearrangement joins TRBV6-5 to TRBJ2-2, with TRBD2 matching over 9 bases. This CDR3 spans 13 amino acids. From germline, CDR1 is MNHEY and CDR2 SVGAGI. For the CDR3, the DNA is TGTGCGGCGGGGGGGAGTACCACCGGGGAGCTGTTTTTT. Translation gives CAAGGSTTGELFF.

This chain connects TRBV10-3 to TRBJ2-1; perhaps TRBD1 as D (5 bases). The CDR3 has 15 amino acids. V lost 2 bases to trimming and J lost 1 base, with 9 bases between them. Germline CDR1 is ENHRY and CDR2 is SYGVKD. CDR3 sequence reads: CAISEKAGSYNEQFF. The DNA for the CDR3 is TGTGCCATCAGTGAGAAGGCAGGGTCCTACAATGAGCAGTTCTTC.

The chain combines TRBV18 with TRBJ1-5; D possibly corresponds to TRBD1 (6 bases). V lost 3 bases and J 1 base, leaving 10 bases between the germline ends. This CDR3 has 15 residues. CDR1 KGHSH and CDR2 LQKENI come from the germline V gene. The CDR3 sequence: CASSPIGQSNQPQHF. The CDR3 DNA is TGTGCCAGCTCACCTATAGGACAGAGCAATCAGCCCCAGCATTTT.

The gene calls are TRBV6-5 and TRBJ2-2; the D call may be TRBD1 or TRBD2 (6 bases each). V lost 0 bases to trimming and J lost 6 bases, with 11 bases between them. The CDR3 totals 15 residues. Germline V CDR1 and CDR2: MNHEY, SVGAGI. This CDR3 is CASSYSGGRSGELFF. CDR3 nucleotide sequence: TGTGCCAGCAGTTACTCGGGGGGCAGGTCCGGGGAGCTGTTTTTT.

The J gene is TRBJ2-6, the V gene TRBV15; 7 positions agree with TRBD1. Losses at the gene ends were 7 bases for V and 1 base for J; bases not matched to a gene: 10. The CDR3 contains 17 residues. Germline lookup yields CDR1 LNHNV and CDR2 YYDKDF (reference sequence). The CDR3 reads CATIDRTGWSGANVLTF. The CDR3 DNA reads as TGTGCCACCATCGATCGGACAGGATGGTCTGGGGCCAACGTCCTGACTTTC.

With respect to this clone: Distinct nucleotide sequences in the sample also encode this CDR3. This chain uses TRBV28 with TRBJ1-1; the D is unclear. CDR1 and CDR2 from the germline V gene are MDHEN and SYDVKM. The CDR3 has 12 residues. V was shortened by 5 bases and J by 0 bases, with 4 bases between the two germline ends. The CDR3 is CASSLLNTEAFF. CDR3 bases: TGTGCCAGCAGTCTCCTGAACACTGAAGCTTTCTTT.

V gene TRBV5-1 combines with J gene TRBJ1-2; 7 bases are shared with TRBD1. V was clipped by 4 bases and J by 3 bases; unmatched bases: 6. Germline values: CDR1 SGHRS, CDR2 YFSETQ. The CDR3 runs 14 residues. CDR3 region: CASSLTGEDYGYTF. In DNA form, the CDR3 reads TGCGCCAGCAGCCTCACAGGGGAGGACTATGGCTACACCTTC.

The rearrangement joins TRBV7-2 to TRBJ1-1; 8 bases fit TRBD1. This CDR3 contains 14 residues. V dropped 5 bases and J dropped 5; count of bases not matched to a gene: 7. The V gene's germline CDR1 is SGHTA and CDR2 FQGNSA. CDR3 loop: CASSGRDRRTEAFF. As DNA, the CDR3 is TGTGCCAGCAGCGGCCGGGACAGGCGAACTGAAGCTTTCTTT.